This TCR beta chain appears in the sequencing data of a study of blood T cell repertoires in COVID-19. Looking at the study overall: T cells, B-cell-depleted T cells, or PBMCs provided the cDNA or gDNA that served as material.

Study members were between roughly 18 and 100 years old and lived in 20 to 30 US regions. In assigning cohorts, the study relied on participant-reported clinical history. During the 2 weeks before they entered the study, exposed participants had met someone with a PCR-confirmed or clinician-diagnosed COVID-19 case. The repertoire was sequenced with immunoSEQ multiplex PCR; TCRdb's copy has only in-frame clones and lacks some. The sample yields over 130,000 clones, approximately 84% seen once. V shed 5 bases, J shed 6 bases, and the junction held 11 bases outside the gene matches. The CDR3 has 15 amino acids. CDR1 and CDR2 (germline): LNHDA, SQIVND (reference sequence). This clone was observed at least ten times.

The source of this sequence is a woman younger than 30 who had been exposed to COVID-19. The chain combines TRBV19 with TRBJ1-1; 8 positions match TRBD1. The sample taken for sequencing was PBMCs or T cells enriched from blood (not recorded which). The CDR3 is CASSPSGQVDAEAFF. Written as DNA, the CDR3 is TGTGCCAGTAGTCCCTCGGGACAGGTTGACGCTGAAGCTTTCTTT.